This T cell receptor (beta chain) is from a study of cytomegalovirus exposure and HLA in healthy donors. This CDR3 has 14 residues. Generated by immunoSEQ multiplex PCR, the TCRdb table keeps only in-frame clones and is missing some. The data contain 150,000 or so clones, 80% to 90% of them singletons. Whole-study results and caveats: According to the study, some 160 TCR beta chains were cytomegalovirus-associated. Many donors carried some public TCRs, although rarity characterized most TCR sequences.

Turning to this clone: Antigen specificity is unknown. Germline is not matched at one junction end, which may reflect a read error.

Sequenced sample: PBMCs. This clonotype was sampled from a man between 18 and 29 years old in good health and CMV-seropositive. The chain carries TRBV6-7 and TRBJ2-7; 7 bases fit TRBD2. TRBV6-7 is an ORF for which the function is uncertain. CDR3 residues: CASIYGGCSYEQYF. The CDR3, as DNA: TGTGCCAGCATTTACGGGGGGTGCTCCTACGAGCAGTACTTC.